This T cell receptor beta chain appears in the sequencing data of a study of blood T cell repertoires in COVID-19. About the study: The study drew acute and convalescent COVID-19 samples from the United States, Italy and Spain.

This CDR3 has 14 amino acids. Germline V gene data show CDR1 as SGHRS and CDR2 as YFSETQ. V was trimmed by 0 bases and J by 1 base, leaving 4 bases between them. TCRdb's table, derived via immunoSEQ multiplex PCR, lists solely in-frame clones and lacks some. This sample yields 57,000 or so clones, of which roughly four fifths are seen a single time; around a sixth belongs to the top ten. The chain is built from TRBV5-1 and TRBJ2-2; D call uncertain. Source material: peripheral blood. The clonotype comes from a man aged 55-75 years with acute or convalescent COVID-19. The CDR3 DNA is TGCGCCAGCAGCTTGGGTCTGAACACCGGGGAGCTGTTTTTT. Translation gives CASSLGLNTGELFF.